These 5 T cell receptor beta chains originate from one sample sequenced in a study of radiation and T cells in renal cell carcinoma. The assay was immunoSEQ multiplex PCR, and TCRdb's table has in-frame clones only and misses some. The data show some 140,000 clones, nearly 90% seen once. Documented time point: baseline pretreatment blood. The sample's treatment: 15 Gy SBRT to primary tumor, nephrectomy 4 weeks later. The material sequenced was blood, taken from a patient whose treatment included radiotherapy and nephrectomy. The receptors were sampled from a woman in her forties or fifties with renal cell carcinoma.

The J gene is TRBJ2-5, the V gene TRBV5-4; TRBD2 matches 7 bases. CDR3 length equals 15 residues. Unmatched junction bases numbered 4, after V lost 2 bases and J lost 0 bases. The V gene's germline CDR1 is SGHNT and CDR2 YYREEE (reference sequence). Here the CDR3 reads CASSLLAPYQETQYF. For the CDR3, the DNA is TGTGCCAGCAGCTTACTAGCGCCGTACCAAGAGACCCAGTACTTC.

The gene calls are TRBV7-9 and TRBJ2-5; D remains ambiguous. Germline values: CDR1 SEHNR, CDR2 FQNEAQ (reference sequence). The CDR3 length is 14 residues. Trimming took 3 bases from V and 3 from J, leaving 11 bases between them. The CDR3 loop reads CASSFPALEETQYF. The DNA for the CDR3 is TGTGCCAGCAGCTTTCCCGCCCTTGAAGAGACCCAGTACTTC.

The chain combines TRBV7-9 with TRBJ1-1; possibly TRBD1 for D (5 bases). Germline V gives CDR1 SEHNR, CDR2 FQNEAQ (reference sequence). The CDR3 sequence is 16 residues long. Trimming took 5 bases from V and 5 from J, leaving 21 bases between them. The CDR3 spells CASSPLNTQVRTEAFF. The CDR3 DNA is TGTGCCAGCAGCCCCCTGAATACACAGGTTCGGACTGAAGCTTTCTTT.

A single count supports this clone. The J gene is TRBJ1-1, the V gene TRBV2; the D is unclear. Per the germline V gene, CDR1 is SNHLY and CDR2 is FYNNEI. CDR3 length: 15 residues. With 7 bases removed from V and 1 base from J, the gap between germline ends came to 16 bases. The CDR3 protein is CASNEATYPNTEAFF. DNA of the CDR3: TGTGCCAGCAACGAGGCCACGTATCCGAACACTGAAGCTTTCTTT.

This clone has just one count. The CDR3 DNA sequence: TGTGCCAGCAGCCAACGACAGTACAATCAGCCCCAGCATTTT. Residues: CASSQRQYNQPQHF. This chain connects TRBV6-6 to TRBJ1-5; a possible D gene is TRBD1 (5 bases). Germline V gene lookup returns CDR1 MNHNY and CDR2 SVGAGI (reference sequence). This CDR3 is 14 amino acids long. Deletions cut 6 bases from V and 3 bases from J, with 12 bases between.